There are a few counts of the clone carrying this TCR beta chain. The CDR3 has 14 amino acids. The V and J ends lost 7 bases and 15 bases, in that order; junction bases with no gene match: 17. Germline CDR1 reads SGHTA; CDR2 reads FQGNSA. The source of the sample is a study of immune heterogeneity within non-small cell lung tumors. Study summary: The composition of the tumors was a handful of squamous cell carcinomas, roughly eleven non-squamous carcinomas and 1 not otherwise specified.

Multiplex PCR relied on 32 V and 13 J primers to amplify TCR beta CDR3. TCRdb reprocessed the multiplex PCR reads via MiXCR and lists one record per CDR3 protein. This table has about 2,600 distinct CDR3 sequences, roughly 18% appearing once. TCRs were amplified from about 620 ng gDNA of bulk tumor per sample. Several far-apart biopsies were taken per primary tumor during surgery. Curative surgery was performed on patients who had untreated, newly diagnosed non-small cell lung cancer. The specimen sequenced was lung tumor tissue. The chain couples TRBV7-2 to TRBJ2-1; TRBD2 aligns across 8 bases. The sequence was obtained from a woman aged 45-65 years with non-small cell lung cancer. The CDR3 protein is CASIPGRASSIWFF. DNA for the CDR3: TGTGCCAGCATCCCCGGGAGGGCATCCTCGATATGGTTCTTC.